This TCR beta chain was sequenced during a study of OX40 agonist ivuxolimab in advanced cancers. Study in general: At around 83% male, the cohort had a mean age of 60 years, ranging from roughly 20 to 90. Participants could have had prior anti-PD-1, anti-PD-L1 or anti-CTLA-4 therapy, and less than 45% had some.

General study points: The authors also found low normalized T-cell clonal expansion in some nonresponders. Both CD4+ and CD8+ T cell populations in blood had undergone clonal expansion by week 6 at 0.1 to 3.0 mg/kg.

Assay: immunoSEQ multiplex PCR; the TCRdb copy retains only in-frame clones and omits some. The table lists 30,000 to 35,000 clones, around nine tenths of them singletons, with over 8.5% in the top ten. As to this clone: Antigen specificity is unknown.

Material: CD4+ or CD8+ T cells sorted from blood, obtained in a trial of the OX40 agonist ivuxolimab. The clonotype comes from an adult with an advanced solid tumor such as melanoma, head and neck, liver or kidney cancer.

DNA for the CDR3: TGCAGCGTTGAAGTTACAGGGATCACAGATACGCAGTATTTT. The encoded protein is CSVEVTGITDTQYF. V is TRBV29-1 and J is TRBJ2-3, with D possibly matching TRBD1 (6 bases). CDR1 and CDR2 from the germline V gene are SQVTM and ANQGSEA. The CDR3 contains 14 residues. Trimming took off 1 base at V and 2 bases at J, with 10 bases between the two ends.